The 25 T cell receptor beta chains below all came from one sample that was sequenced in a study of T cells in Graves' hyperthyroidism and ophthalmopathy (dated by TCRdb to about 2019). The protocol used for the library was multiplex PCR. Sequencing used an Illumina HiSeq 2000. The TCR beta CDR3 regions were amplified from the RNA transcripts. The first round of RT-PCR for the TCR CDR3 was performed with the HTBI primer set and the Qiagen OneStep RT-PCR kit. Clones were called with MiXCR by TCRdb after fastp trimmed the public reads at Q25, and only in-frame beta chains were retained. Every CDR3 protein is listed once, alongside the most common genes and DNA of its rows. Across this sample there are 500,000 to 600,000 distinct CDR3 sequences, with 20% seen only once. The ten most abundant clones make up approximately 48% of the sample. The specimen sequenced was blood. Every receptor here comes from a man aged 35 to 55 with Graves' ophthalmopathy.

J is TRBJ2-5 and V is TRBV24-1, with 11 bases that match TRBD1. The V segment lost 3 bases and the J segment 0 bases; nucleotides outside the gene matches: 2. The CDR3 is 16 residues long. Germline CDR1 and CDR2: KGHDR and SFDVKD. CDR3 nucleotides: TGTGCCACCAGTGATGGGGACAGGGGGTACCAAGAGACCCAGTACTTC. Protein product: CATSDGDRGYQETQYF.

This clonotype was seen at least ten times. V and J are TRBV6-1 and TRBJ2-7; D assignment may be TRBD1 or TRBD2 (5 bases each). V was trimmed by 6 bases and J by 4 bases, leaving 16 bases between them. This CDR3 is 14 amino acids long. The germline V gene has CDR1 MNHNS and CDR2 SASEGT. CDR3 bases: TGTGCCAGCAGCATGAGGGGCGCGATGTACGAGCAGTACTTC. Translating gives CASSMRGAMYEQYF.

The genes are TRBV5-1 and TRBJ1-1, with 9 bases fitting TRBD1. Looked up from germline, CDR1 is SGHRS and CDR2 is YFSETQ. The J segment lost 4 bases and the V segment lost 0 bases, leaving 4 bases of the junction unmatched. The CDR3 length is 15 residues. DNA of the CDR3: TGCGCCAGCAGCTTGGTGACAGGGGGAGGCACTGAAGCTTTCTTT. It yields the protein CASSLVTGGGTEAFF.

A note on this clonotype: This CDR3 is missing its conserved last phenylalanine or tryptophan, likely due to a read error. The chain employs TRBV7-9 and TRBJ2-2, with 7 bases aligning to TRBD2. The CDR3 contains 17 residues. Germline assignment: CDR1 SEHNR and CDR2 FQNEAQ (reference sequence). The junction had 6 bases not matched to a gene; V was cut back by 2 bases and J by 0 bases. The CDR3 DNA reads as TGTGCCAGCAGCTTACCCTCGGGAGGCGCGAACACCGGGGAGCTGTTTTCT. It translates to CASSLPSGGANTGELFS.

In its sample, this clonotype was seen many times. V is TRBV7-8 and J is TRBJ1-1; D gene unclear. Per the germline V gene, CDR1 is SGHVS and CDR2 is FQNEAQ. The length of the CDR3 is 14 residues. The V gene lost 1 base and the J gene lost 4 bases, with 10 bases spanning the gap. The CDR3 region is CASSLEEKSTEAFF. Written as DNA, the CDR3 is TGTGCCAGCAGCTTAGAGGAGAAGAGCACTGAAGCTTTCTTT.

This clonotype has a handful of counts. The junction does not match germline at one end; this may be a read error. The chain employs TRBV6-1 and TRBJ2-7; TRBD2 matches at 10 bases. The CDR3 runs to 15 residues. Germline V CDR1 and CDR2: MNHNS, SASEGT. The CDR3 DNA reads TGTGCCAGCAGTCAAGCTAGCGGGGGCCGCTCAGAGCAGTACTTC. This translates into CASSQASGGRSEQYF.

The chain carries TRBV6-1 and TRBJ1-2; TRBD1 is a possible D gene (5 bases). The CDR3 length is 17 residues. Per germline, CDR1 MNHNS and CDR2 SASEGT. Trimming pared 4 bases from V and 0 bases from J, leaving 18 bases between. The CDR3 loop reads CASSAFLSGPSNYGYTF. CDR3 DNA: TGTGCCAGCAGTGCCTTCTTGTCGGGGCCCTCTAACTATGGCTACACCTTC.

The table lists this clonotype with a few counts. The chain has TRBV20-1 and TRBJ1-6; tentative D call: TRBD1 (5 bases). The germline V and J ends were trimmed by 4 bases and 6 bases, with 10 bases remaining between them. Germline V gene sequence: CDR1 DFQATT, CDR2 SNEGSKA (reference sequence). The CDR3 is 13 residues long. In nucleotides, the CDR3 is TGCAGTGCTAATAAGGGGCTTAATTCACCCCTCCACTTT. As protein: CSANKGLNSPLHF.

This clonotype has a count of ten or more. The chain uses TRBV20-1 and TRBJ2-5; 12 positions agree with TRBD1. Trimming cost V 5 bases and J 5 bases; bases outside gene matches: 12. CDR1 and CDR2 from the germline V gene are DFQATT and SNEGSKA (reference sequence). The CDR3 spans 16 residues. The CDR3 DNA reads TGCAGTGCTTGCCTCGGGACAGGGGGCGCGGTGGAGACCCAGTACTTC. It encodes CSACLGTGGAVETQYF.

V and J are TRBV2 and TRBJ2-1, with 9 bases aligning to TRBD2. Trimming at V came to 11 bases and at J to 2 bases, leaving 10 bases not matched to a gene. CDR1 is SNHLY and CDR2 is FYNNEI in the germline V gene. CDR3 length: 15 amino acids. This chain's CDR3 is CAGKEAGGAYNEQFF. The CDR3 DNA is TGTGCCGGCAAAGAAGCGGGAGGTGCCTACAATGAGCAGTTCTTC.

J is TRBJ2-2 and V is TRBV28, with 9 bases aligning to TRBD1. Germline V gene data show CDR1 as MDHEN and CDR2 as SYDVKM. Trimming cost V 2 bases and J 7 bases; bases outside gene matches: 5. The CDR3 loop spans 15 amino acids. The CDR3 sequence is CASSLRTGVGGELFF. In nucleotides, the CDR3 is TGTGCCAGCAGTTTACGGACAGGGGTGGGCGGGGAGCTGTTTTTT.

At least ten counts were recorded for this clonotype. The chain recombines TRBV7-2 with TRBJ2-3; D is unclear. Germline-derived CDR1 and CDR2 are SGHTA and FQGNSA. This CDR3 is built from 12 residues. Trimming removed 5 bases from V and 5 bases from J, with 8 bases in between. The CDR3: CASSQYGDTQYF. The CDR3, as DNA: TGTGCCAGCAGCCAGTACGGAGATACGCAGTATTTT.

At least ten counts were recorded for this clonotype. This sequence joins TRBV11-1 and TRBJ2-1; D could derive from TRBD1 or TRBD2 (5 bases each). Germline CDR1 SGHAT, CDR2 FQDESV (reference sequence). V was trimmed by 5 bases and J by 2 bases, leaving 13 bases between them. CDR3 length equals 15 residues. This chain's CDR3 is CASSRRDGTYNEQFF. The CDR3, as DNA: TGTGCCAGCAGCCGCCGGGACGGAACCTACAATGAGCAGTTCTTC.

This clonotype showed up just a few times. The junction differs from germline at one of its ends, possibly a read error. The J gene is TRBJ2-7, the V gene TRBV30, with TRBD2 as a possible D gene (5 bases). The CDR3 runs to 13 residues. The germline V gene encodes CDR1 GTSNPN and CDR2 SVGIG (reference sequence). The CDR3 DNA sequence: TGTGCCCGGAGTGAGGGTTTAGGATACGAGCAGTACTTC. Its protein is CARSEGLGYEQYF.

This clonotype was counted only a few times. This chain connects TRBV2 to TRBJ1-1; 7 bases map to TRBD1. J lost 5 bases, V lost 5 bases, and 8 bases had no gene match. Looked up from germline, CDR1 is SNHLY and CDR2 is FYNNEI. The CDR3 runs to 14 residues. The CDR3, as DNA: TGTGCCAGCAGTCTGGACAGGCGGTGGACTGAAGCTTTCTTT. It yields the protein CASSLDRRWTEAFF.

This clonotype was found once. The V and J genes are TRBV10-3 and TRBJ2-3, with 11 bases that match TRBD2. Germline V CDR1 and CDR2: ENHRY, SYGVKD. V gave up 10 bases and J gave up 0 bases; unmatched junction bases: 6. This CDR3 spans 15 amino acids. CDR3: CATLAGGSSTDTQYF. CDR3 DNA: TGTGCCACCTTAGCGGGAGGGTCTAGCACAGATACGCAGTATTTT.

In this sample, this clonotype turned up a few times. The chain joins TRBV27 to TRBJ1-3; 7 bases are a match to TRBD1. J was trimmed by 8 bases and V by 4 bases; bases with no gene match: 5. Germline V lookup: CDR1 MNHEY, CDR2 SMNVEV (reference sequence). The CDR3 totals 13 residues. The CDR3 here is CASSSWTGDTIYF. The CDR3 DNA is TGTGCCAGCAGTTCCTGGACAGGTGACACCATATATTTT.

The chain couples TRBV7-3 to TRBJ2-5; D gene ambiguous. The CDR3 totals 13 residues. V lost 1 base to trimming and J lost 5 bases, with 8 bases between them. CDR1 and CDR2 (germline): SGHTA, FQGTGA. The CDR3, as DNA: TGTGCCAGCAGCTTAAGGCCTCCGGAGACCCAGTACTTC. Its protein product is CASSLRPPETQYF.

Many counts were recorded for this clonotype. The rearrangement joins TRBV6-1 to TRBJ2-7; D is tentatively TRBD1 or TRBD2 (6 bases each). Trimming shortened V by 10 bases and J by 3 bases, and 22 bases separated the two germline ends. The CDR3 loop spans 15 amino acids. CDR1 and CDR2 from the germline V gene are MNHNS and SASEGT. In nucleotides, the CDR3 is TGTGCCATCTCTAGTGGGGGGCGAGTCGGCTACGAGCAGTACTTC. Amino acid sequence: CAISSGGRVGYEQYF.

This clonotype showed up just a few times. V gene TRBV28 combines with J gene TRBJ2-2; TRBD2 might be the D (6 bases). V lost 2 bases to trimming and J lost 7 bases, with 17 bases between them. Germline-derived CDR1 and CDR2 are MDHEN and SYDVKM. The CDR3 has 16 residues. CDR3 in DNA: TGTGCCAGCAGTTTACCGCGGGGCAGGGTGCGCGGGGAGCTGTTTTTT. Amino acids: CASSLPRGRVRGELFF.

There are many counts of this clonotype. V gene TRBV6-5 combines with J gene TRBJ2-7; possible D gene TRBD2, 5 bases. V dropped 0 bases and J dropped 5 bases, with 11 bases sitting between them. Germline V CDR1 and CDR2: MNHEY, SVGAGI. CDR3 length: 14 amino acids. CDR3 sequence (DNA): TGTGCCAGCAGTTACTCGACTGTGCGGGACGAGCAGTACTTC. Protein: CASSYSTVRDEQYF.

This clonotype was counted at least ten times. The chain joins TRBV10-3 to TRBJ2-5; D tentatively fits TRBD1 or TRBD2 (7 bases each). Germline V gene sequence: CDR1 ENHRY, CDR2 SYGVKD. Trimming cost V 3 bases and J 5 bases, with 16 bases left between them. The CDR3 runs 15 residues. Here the CDR3 DNA reads TGTGCCATCAGTGACCCGGACAGGCGGGGGGAGACCCAGTACTTC. Its protein is CAISDPDRRGETQYF.

This clonotype was counted ten times or more. The genes are TRBV7-3 and TRBJ1-5; tentatively, D is TRBD1 (5 bases). CDR3 length equals 15 residues. The V gene lost 5 bases and the J gene lost 0 bases, with 11 bases spanning the gap. The V gene's germline CDR1 is SGHTA and CDR2 FQGTGA. For the CDR3, the DNA is TGTGCCAGCAGCCCATACAGGTTTAGCAATCAGCCCCAGCATTTT. Translating gives CASSPYRFSNQPQHF. Combining the CDR3 with reference TRBV7-3 and TRBJ1-5 gives the whole variable domain GAGVSQTPSNKVTEKGKYVELRCDPISGHTALYWYRQSLGQGPEFLIYFQGTGAADDSGLPNDRFFAVRPEGSVSTLKIQRTERGDSAVYLCASSPYRFSNQPQHFGDGTRLSIL.

On this clonotype itself: A read error is possible here, since a much larger clone lies one base away. The genes are TRBV7-9 and TRBJ2-7, with D maybe TRBD1 (5 bases). The CDR3 runs 12 residues. From germline, CDR1 is SEHNR and CDR2 FQNEAQ (reference sequence). As DNA, the CDR3 is TGTGCCAGAAGCTTGACAGCCTACGAGCAGTACTTC. Translating gives CARSLTAYEQYF. Drawing the rest from reference TRBV7-9 and TRBJ2-7, the complete variable domain is DTGVSQNPRHKITKRGQNVTFRCDPISEHNRLYWYRQTLGQGPEFLTYFQNEAQLEKSRLLSDRFSAERPKGSFSTLEIQRTEQGDSAMYLCARSLTAYEQYFGPGTRLTVT.

In its sample, this clonotype was seen many times. The chain employs TRBV9 and TRBJ2-1, with 11 bases aligning to TRBD1. CDR3 length: 15 amino acids. J was trimmed by 7 bases and V by 3 bases; bases with no gene match: 6. Germline CDR1 is SGDLS and CDR2 is YYNGEE. CDR3 coding DNA: TGTGCCAGCAGCGCCTCCGGGACAGGGGGGAATGAGCAGTTCTTC. Translating it yields CASSASGTGGNEQFF.